Presented here are 30 T cell receptor beta chains from one specimen sequenced in a study of T cell repertoires in cytomegalovirus infection (dated by TCRdb to between 2018 and 2021). Their antigens remain unidentified. The label giving this sample's treatment or condition can be read as: in vitro stimulation with specific CMV peptide epitopes to enrich CMV-specific T cells. Sequenced using an Illumina HiSeq 1500. Using fastp trimming at Q25 and MiXCR clonotype assembly, TCRdb reanalyzed the public sequencing data and kept in-frame beta chains. Each record represents a unique CDR3 protein, reported with the most common genes and DNA among its rows. The sample table holds roughly 700,000 distinct CDR3 sequences, of which 30% to 35% were seen once. About 20% of the sample belongs to the ten largest clones. The specimen was cultured PBMCs, collected from culture after CMV antigen stimulation. These receptors were obtained from a human donor in good health (CMV status not recorded). Some clones in this sample may be carry-over from other donors' samples.

The chain combines TRBV20-1 with TRBJ2-7, with 9 bases that match TRBD1. The ends lost 0 bases at V and 4 bases at J; junction bases unmatched: 7. The CDR3 has 15 amino acids. Looked up from germline, CDR1 is DFQATT and CDR2 is SNEGSKA (reference sequence). The CDR3 nucleotides read TGCAGTGCTAGAGATGGAGGACAGGGGTCGTACGAGCAGTACTTC. Translated: CSARDGGQGSYEQYF.

This clonotype was recorded a few times. The chain joins TRBV6-2 or TRBV6-3 to TRBJ2-1; weak D call: TRBD2 (6 bases). CDR3 length equals 15 residues. CDR1 MNHEY and CDR2 SVGEGT come from the germline V gene. V shed 5 bases and J shed 9 bases, with 20 bases lying between them. CDR3 sequence (DNA): TGTGCCAGCAGTCCTGGGACTCCCGCCCAGGGTGAGCAGTTCTTC. This sequence encodes CASSPGTPAQGEQFF.

The chain couples TRBV7-6 to TRBJ2-5; D ambiguous. Looked up from germline, CDR1 is SGHVS and CDR2 is FNYEAQ. The CDR3 sequence is 10 residues long. Trimming shortened V by 11 bases and J by 9 bases, and 13 bases separated the two germline ends. The CDR3 is CAAGAVAQYF. The CDR3 DNA follows: TGTGCCGCCGGCGCGGTGGCCCAGTACTTC. Filled out from reference TRBV7-6 and TRBJ2-5, the complete variable domain reads GAGVSQSPRYKVTKRGQDVALRCDPISGHVSLYWYRQALGQGPEFLTYFNYEAQQDKSGLPNDRFSAERPEGSISTLTIQRTEQRDSAMYRCAAGAVAQYFGPGTRLLVL.

As regards this clonotype: A clone one base away is much larger, so this may be a read error. CDR3 residues: CASSLGSGRDTQYF. The DNA for the CDR3 is TGTGCCAGCAGCTTAGGTAGCGGGAGGGATACGCAGTATTTT. The chain joins TRBV7-2 to TRBJ2-3; 10 bases fit TRBD2. Germline lookup yields CDR1 SGHTA and CDR2 FQGNSA. The CDR3 loop spans 14 amino acids. After removal of 1 base from V and 6 bases from J, the junction contained 1 base not matched to a gene.

The chain has TRBV18 and TRBJ1-4; weak D call: TRBD1 (6 bases). Per germline, CDR1 KGHSH and CDR2 LQKENI. Trimming took off 6 bases at V and 6 bases at J, with 17 bases between the two ends. The CDR3 spans 15 residues. CDR3 residues: CASSPDRTSHEKLFF. The CDR3 DNA reads TGTGCCAGCTCTCCCGACAGGACTTCTCATGAAAAACTGTTTTTT. Drawing the rest from reference TRBV18 and TRBJ1-4, the complete variable domain is NAGVMQNPRHLVRRRGQEARLRCSPMKGHSHVYWYRQLPEEGLKFMVYLQKENIIDESGMPKERFSAEFPKEGPSILRIQQVVRGDSAAYFCASSPDRTSHEKLFFGSGTQLSVL.

At least ten counts were recorded for this clonotype. The rearrangement links TRBV7-6 to TRBJ2-7; D gene ambiguous. This CDR3 has 15 amino acids. V lost 1 base and J lost 10, with 20 bases in between. Germline V gene data show CDR1 as SGHVS and CDR2 as FNYEAQ. The CDR3 loop is CASSLEAADYGCQYF. In DNA form, the CDR3 reads TGTGCCAGCAGCTTAGAGGCGGCAGATTACGGCTGCCAGTACTTC.

V is TRBV7-2 and J is TRBJ1-4; D is ambiguous. This CDR3 has 15 residues. In germline, CDR1 is SGHTA, CDR2 FQGNSA. The V and J ends lost 5 bases and 5 bases respectively, with 15 bases between them. This CDR3 reads CASSRAGVANEKLFF. For the CDR3, the DNA is TGTGCCAGCAGCCGTGCCGGGGTGGCGAATGAAAAACTGTTTTTT.

The CDR3 region is CASSGDSSATEAFF. Written as DNA, the CDR3 is TGTGCCAGCAGCGGAGACAGTTCGGCGACTGAAGCTTTCTTT. The rearrangement joins TRBV2 to TRBJ1-1, with D perhaps TRBD1 (5 bases). This CDR3 is built from 14 residues. The V and J ends lost 6 bases and 5 bases respectively, with 16 bases between them. Germline CDR1 is SNHLY and CDR2 is FYNNEI.

The rearrangement joins TRBV4-1 to TRBJ2-7; 10 bases are a match to TRBD2. The CDR3 loop spans 16 amino acids. Germline V gene data show CDR1 as MGHRA and CDR2 as YSYEKL. V lost 3 bases to trimming and J lost 3 bases; unmatched junction nucleotides: 8. The CDR3 reads CASSHPEASGSYEQYF. CDR3 DNA: TGCGCCAGCAGCCACCCCGAGGCTAGCGGGAGCTACGAGCAGTACTTC.

This clonotype was seen only a few times. The genes are TRBV6-1 and TRBJ2-2; D is undetermined. V lost 4 bases and J 0 bases, leaving 9 bases between the germline ends. From germline, CDR1 is MNHNS and CDR2 SASEGT. The CDR3 is 15 residues long. The CDR3 DNA sequence: TGTGCCAGCAGTGTCGAACTAACGAACACCGGGGAGCTGTTTTTT. Encoded protein: CASSVELTNTGELFF.

This clonotype was recorded a few times. A much larger clone sits a single nucleotide away, making a read error possible. The rearrangement uses TRBV7-2 and TRBJ1-2, with 7 bases matching TRBD1. CDR1 is SGHTA, CDR2 FQGNSA, per germline. The CDR3 covers 14 residues. The CDR3 loop is CATSHTTGSSGYTF. CDR3 DNA sequence: TGTGCCACCAGCCATACGACAGGGTCGAGTGGCTACACCTTC.

This clonotype has just a few counts. This rearrangement joins TRBV6-2 or TRBV6-3 to TRBJ2-2, with TRBD1 matching 7 bases. Germline V gene sequence: CDR1 MNHEY, CDR2 SVGEGT. V shed 4 bases and J 5 bases; nucleotides not matched to a gene: 13. The CDR3 totals 17 residues. The CDR3 sequence is CASSFIQGSLGTGELFF. The CDR3 DNA sequence: TGTGCCAGCAGTTTCATACAGGGGTCTTTAGGGACCGGGGAGCTGTTTTTT.

The chain joins TRBV27 to TRBJ2-4; the match to TRBD1 covers 12 bases. V was pared by 1 base and J by 2 bases, with 9 bases of the junction left unmatched. Per germline, CDR1 MNHEY and CDR2 SMNVEV (reference sequence). The CDR3 sequence is 19 residues long. The CDR3 DNA sequence: TGTGCCAGCAGTTTATTAGGGACAGGGGGCATAAGGTCCAAAAACATTCAGTACTTC. Residues: CASSLLGTGGIRSKNIQYF.

CDR3 protein: CASSLRGSTNEQYF. Written as DNA, the CDR3 is TGTGCCAGCAGTTTAAGGGGGTCTACTAACGAGCAGTACTTC. V gene TRBV12-3 or TRBV12-4 combines with J gene TRBJ2-7; a weak D match, TRBD1 (6 bases). V lost 2 bases and J lost 5, with 13 bases in between. This CDR3 region has 14 residues.

This clonotype appeared many times. The CDR3 DNA reads as TGTGCCAGCAGCGAAACCGGGACCACAAATGAAAAACTGTTTTTT. Protein sequence: CASSETGTTNEKLFF. The chain is built from TRBV7-9 and TRBJ1-4; possible D gene TRBD1, 5 bases. The V and J ends lost 5 bases and 5 bases respectively, with 15 bases between them. This CDR3 has 15 amino acids. The germline V gene encodes CDR1 SEHNR and CDR2 FQNEAQ (reference sequence).

This chain links TRBV20-1 with TRBJ2-3; 13 positions match TRBD2. After removal of 4 bases from V and 0 bases from J, the junction contained 4 bases not matched to a gene. Germline CDR1 DFQATT, CDR2 SNEGSKA (reference sequence). The CDR3 sequence is 16 residues long. The CDR3 region has the DNA TGCAGTGCTACGGGACTAGCGGGACAAAGCACAGATACGCAGTATTTT. Its translation is CSATGLAGQSTDTQYF.

The V gene is TRBV15, the J gene TRBJ2-3; D unclear. With 6 bases removed from V and 6 bases from J, the gap between germline ends came to 7 bases. Per germline, CDR1 LNHNV and CDR2 YYDKDF (reference sequence). CDR3 length: 11 amino acids. CDR3 DNA: TGTGCCACCAGTAAGGGCGATACGCAGTATTTT. It specifies CATSKGDTQYF. Using reference TRBV15 and TRBJ2-3 for the parts outside the CDR3, the full variable domain is DAMVIQNPRYQVTQFGKPVTLSCSQTLNHNVMYWYQQKSSQAPKLLFHYYDKDFNNEADTPDNFQSRRPNTSFCFLDIRSPGLGDTAMYLCATSKGDTQYFGPGTRLTVL.

This clonotype has only a few counts. The chain carries TRBV2 and TRBJ1-3, with D uncertain. CDR3 size: 15 residues. Germline values: CDR1 SNHLY, CDR2 FYNNEI. Trimming shortened V by 5 bases and J by 0 bases, and 11 bases separated the two germline ends. The CDR3 loop is CASSRMAVSGNTIYF. As DNA, the CDR3 is TGTGCCAGCAGTAGGATGGCAGTCTCTGGAAACACCATATATTTT.

The chain joins TRBV12-3 or TRBV12-4 to TRBJ1-6, with D possibly matching TRBD1 (6 bases). The CDR3 length is 12 residues. V was clipped by 5 bases and J by 11 bases, with 10 bases between them. CDR3 sequence reads: CASSVQGTPLHF. The CDR3 coding sequence is TGTGCCAGCAGTGTACAGGGAACACCCCTCCACTTT.

This clonotype was seen just once. DNA of the CDR3: TGCGCCAGCAGCCGACAGTCTAGCACAGATACGCAGTATTTT. Its translation: CASSRQSSTDTQYF. The V call is TRBV5-1, the J call TRBJ2-3; the D gene is possibly TRBD1 (5 bases). Trimming left V 4 bases short and J 0 bases short, with 9 bases between. There are 14 residues in the CDR3. Germline assignment: CDR1 SGHRS and CDR2 YFSETQ.

The rearrangement joins TRBV5-3 to TRBJ1-2; the D gene is possibly TRBD1 (6 bases). TRBV5-3 is given ORF status, its function remaining uncertain. The CDR3 sequence is 15 residues long. V was trimmed by 8 bases and J by 3 bases, leaving 20 bases between them. The CDR3 DNA follows: TGTGCCAGCAGCCCGTCCGGGGGCGTTGACTATGGCTACACCTTC. Its translation is CASSPSGGVDYGYTF.

This clonotype showed up just a few times. J is TRBJ2-2 and V is TRBV6-5; TRBD1 is a possible D gene (5 bases). The CDR3 contains 14 residues. CDR1 MNHEY and CDR2 SVGAGI come from the germline V gene. Trimming removed 0 bases from V and 6 bases from J, with 8 bases in between. The CDR3 DNA reads TGTGCCAGCAGTTACTCTCAAGGGGCCGGGGAGCTGTTTTTT. It yields the protein CASSYSQGAGELFF.

J is TRBJ2-3 and V is TRBV10-3; TRBD2 agrees at 10 bases. The CDR3 extends over 16 amino acids. Germline-derived CDR1 and CDR2 are ENHRY and SYGVKD. After removal of 0 bases from V and 1 base from J, the junction contained 1 base not matched to a gene. The CDR3 DNA reads as TGTGCCATCAGTGAGTCTCTAGCGGGAGGCACAGATACGCAGTATTTT. Protein: CAISESLAGGTDTQYF.

This clonotype was seen ten or more times. The J gene is TRBJ2-7, the V gene TRBV7-8, with 7 bases aligning to TRBD1. Trimming removed 4 bases from V and 2 bases from J; junction bases left unmatched: 11. CDR3 length: 16 residues. Germline assignment: CDR1 SGHVS and CDR2 FQNEAQ. CDR3 residues: CASSSDRVPRTYEQYF. CDR3 bases: TGTGCCAGCAGCTCTGACAGGGTGCCCCGTACCTACGAGCAGTACTTC.

Note on this clonotype: At one end, the junction sequence differs from germline, possibly due to a read error. This chain uses TRBV7-8 with TRBJ2-1; D gene ambiguous. Gene TRBJ2-7 matches the end of the DNA better, so the J call may be wrong. Germline CDR1 reads SGHVS; CDR2 reads FQNEAQ. This CDR3 region has 13 residues. This CDR3 is CASILATTYEQYF. In DNA form, the CDR3 reads TGTGCCAGCATCTTGGCTACCACCTATGAGCAGTACTTC.

This clonotype showed up just a few times. The rearrangement uses TRBV12-3 or TRBV12-4 and TRBJ2-3; 9 bases line up with TRBD2. With V trimmed by 7 bases and J by 4 bases, 15 bases remained unmatched. The length of the CDR3 is 17 residues. The CDR3 DNA sequence: TGTGCCAGCATCGCCATTCGGCGGGGGGGCGGGGCAGATACGCAGTATTTT. This gives the protein CASIAIRRGGGADTQYF.

This rearrangement joins TRBV6-5 to TRBJ1-2; 7 bases fit TRBD1. Losses at the gene ends were 8 bases for V and 2 bases for J; bases not matched to a gene: 14. Germline V gene data show CDR1 as MNHEY and CDR2 as SVGAGI. This CDR3 contains 16 residues. The DNA of the CDR3 is TGTGCCAGCGGGCGCGACAGGGCTCCATCCAACTATGGCTACACCTTC. It codes for CASGRDRAPSNYGYTF.

This clonotype was found a few times. The rearrangement joins TRBV11-2 to TRBJ2-7, with D uncertain. Trimming pared 4 bases from V and 5 bases from J, leaving 9 bases between. The CDR3 is made up of 12 amino acids. Germline CDR1 is SGHAT and CDR2 is FQNNGV. The CDR3 sequence: CASSSRQDEQYF. Written as DNA, the CDR3 is TGTGCCAGCAGCTCTCGACAAGACGAGCAGTACTTC.

In its sample, this clonotype was seen a few times. This chain uses TRBV5-5 with TRBJ2-3; TRBD2 matches at 7 bases. Per the germline V gene, CDR1 is SGHKS and CDR2 is YYEKEE (reference sequence). V trimming: 2 bases; J trimming: 6 bases; junction bases outside the gene matches: 21. This CDR3 region has 19 residues. Here the CDR3 DNA reads TGTGCCAGCAGCTTTTTACCCGTTCGCCTAGCGGCATGGAGGGATACGCAGTATTTT. Residues: CASSFLPVRLAAWRDTQYF.

The chain recombines TRBV7-8 with TRBJ2-1; 9 bases are a match to TRBD1. The CDR3 has 15 amino acids. Germline V gives CDR1 SGHVS, CDR2 FQNEAQ. Trimming at V came to 5 bases and at J to 6 bases, leaving 8 bases not matched to a gene. As DNA, the CDR3 is TGTGCCAGCAGCCCCAGACAGGGGGGCCCCAATGAGCAGTTCTTC. Its protein product is CASSPRQGGPNEQFF.